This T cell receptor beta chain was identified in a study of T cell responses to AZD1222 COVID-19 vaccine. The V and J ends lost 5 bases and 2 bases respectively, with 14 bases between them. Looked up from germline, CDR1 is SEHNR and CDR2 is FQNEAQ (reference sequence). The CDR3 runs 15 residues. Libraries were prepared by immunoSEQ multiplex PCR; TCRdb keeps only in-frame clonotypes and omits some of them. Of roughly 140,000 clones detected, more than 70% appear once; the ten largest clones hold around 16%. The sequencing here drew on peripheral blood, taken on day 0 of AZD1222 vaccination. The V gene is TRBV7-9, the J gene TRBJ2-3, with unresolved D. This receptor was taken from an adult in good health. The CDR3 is CASSVTATTTDTQYF. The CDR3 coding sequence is TGTGCCAGCAGCGTTACAGCGACGACCACAGATACGCAGTATTTT.